These 15 T cell receptor beta chains originate from one sample sequenced in a study of regulatory T cells in long-lasting Graves disease. Sample time point: newly diagnosed GD, antithyroid drugs for less than 3 months. Extracted PBMC RNA gave rise to the TCR library. Libraries of TCR beta came from iRepertoire HTBI primers plus Arm-PCR of CDR3 regions. TCRdb fed the multiplex PCR reads into MiXCR, producing one record per CDR3 protein. The sample holds around 500,000 distinct CDR3 sequences, less than 15% seen once. This sample was shared with a second study, whose subject was T cells in Graves' hyperthyroidism and ophthalmopathy.

The sequencing used peripheral blood mononuclear cells (PBMCs), collected at new diagnosis, from a patient treated with antithyroid drugs. These receptors came from a man under 40 with Graves disease.

Only a few counts were recorded for this clonotype. The genes are TRBV10-2 and TRBJ2-7; 8 bases align to TRBD2. The trim removed 0 bases at V and 4 bases at J, leaving 14 bases unmatched. Germline V CDR1 and CDR2: WSHSY, SAAADI. The CDR3 length is 18 residues. CDR3 sequence reads: CASSESPGRERLVYEQYF. The DNA of the CDR3 is TGCGCCAGCAGTGAGTCGCCCGGGAGGGAGCGACTGGTTTACGAGCAGTACTTC.

In this sample, this clonotype turned up many times. This rearrangement joins TRBV6-5 to TRBJ1-1; 8 bases line up with TRBD1. Germline V CDR1 and CDR2: MNHEY, SVGAGI. There are 15 residues in the CDR3. Trimming took 2 bases from V and 9 from J; bases not matched to a gene: 11. CDR3 sequence: CASSYTPGGDFQAFF. The DNA for the CDR3 is TGTGCCAGCAGTTACACCCCAGGGGGCGATTTTCAAGCTTTCTTT.

Here the CDR3 DNA reads TGCGCCAGCAGCCCCGGACAGGGAGGTAGCTATGGCTACACCTTC. Protein sequence: CASSPGQGGSYGYTF. The chain links TRBV5-1 to TRBJ1-2, with 8 bases identical to TRBD1. The CDR3 is 15 amino acids. Germline V gene data show CDR1 as SGHRS and CDR2 as YFSETQ. The ends lost 4 bases at V and 4 bases at J; junction bases unmatched: 9.

This clonotype was recorded many times. The gene calls are TRBV7-8 and TRBJ2-3; no firm D call. Trimming left V 4 bases short and J 2 bases short, with 7 bases between. This CDR3 is built from 13 residues. Germline CDR1 and CDR2: SGHVS and FQNEAQ. This CDR3 is CASSSRPTDTQYF. DNA of the CDR3: TGTGCCAGCAGCTCCCGACCCACAGATACGCAGTATTTT.

The table lists this clonotype with a few counts. The V call is TRBV30, the J call TRBJ1-2; 7 nucleotides align to TRBD1. The germline V gene has CDR1 GTSNPN and CDR2 SVGIG (reference sequence). V shed 3 bases, J shed 6 bases, and the junction held 7 bases outside the gene matches. The CDR3 is 13 amino acids. CDR3 protein: CAWREQGRDGYTF. The CDR3 DNA reads TGTGCCTGGAGGGAACAGGGGAGGGATGGCTACACCTTC.

In the case of this clonotype: This clone may be a read error of a much larger clone one base away. No conserved phenylalanine or tryptophan is present at the end of the CDR3, so a read error is the likely explanation. The chain couples TRBV6-2 or TRBV6-3 to TRBJ2-7; a weak D match, TRBD1 (6 bases). V was pared by 8 bases and J by 0 bases, with 14 bases between. Per the germline V gene, CDR1 is MNHEY and CDR2 is SVGEGT. This CDR3 is 14 amino acids long. CDR3 loop: CASRPDRPSYEQYS. CDR3 DNA sequence: TGTGCCAGCCGGCCCGACAGGCCCTCCTACGAGCAGTACTCC.

Of note for this clonotype: A much larger clone is a single base away; this may be a read error. The chain uses TRBV13 and TRBJ2-3, with D unclear. Germline values: CDR1 PRHDT, CDR2 FYEKMQ (reference sequence). The CDR3 spans 11 residues. V was pared by 4 bases and J by 11 bases, with 10 bases between. DNA of the CDR3: TGTGCCAGCAGCTCGAGAAAGGAGCAGTATTTT. Protein: CASSSRKEQYF.

The chain combines TRBV20-1 with TRBJ1-1; D gene uncertain. Deletions cut 8 bases from V and 0 bases from J, with 7 bases between. Germline assignment: CDR1 DFQATT and CDR2 SNEGSKA (reference sequence). The length of the CDR3 is 11 residues. DNA of the CDR3: TGCAGTTACACAGTGAACACTGAAGCTTTCTTT. This encodes CSYTVNTEAFF.

This clonotype was seen ten or more times. This chain links TRBV2 with TRBJ2-1; D unresolved. The CDR3 sequence is 16 residues long. With 3 bases removed from V and 9 bases from J, the gap between germline ends came to 21 bases. Germline V lookup: CDR1 SNHLY, CDR2 FYNNEI. The CDR3 spells CASSEAYGDAVGEQFF. The CDR3 region has the DNA TGTGCCAGCAGTGAGGCGTACGGAGACGCCGTTGGTGAGCAGTTCTTC.

This clonotype was detected many times. The chain carries TRBV10-3 and TRBJ2-1; unclear D gene. Germline V lookup: CDR1 ENHRY, CDR2 SYGVKD. The CDR3 consists of 12 residues. The V and J ends lost 4 bases and 4 bases respectively, with 5 bases between them. The DNA of the CDR3 is TGTGCCATCAGTGGACTGTACAATGAGCAGTTCTTC. Translation gives CAISGLYNEQFF.

The rearrangement links TRBV7-8 to TRBJ2-1; D remains unclear. CDR3 length equals 14 residues. In germline, CDR1 is SGHVS, CDR2 FQNEAQ. Between the trimmed V and J ends, which lost 0 bases and 12 bases, there was a span of 15 bases. CDR3 amino acids: CASSLATSADGQFF. The CDR3 DNA reads TGTGCCAGCAGCTTAGCCACAAGCGCGGATGGGCAGTTCTTC.

This clonotype was seen more than once but under ten times. The chain joins TRBV19 to TRBJ2-2, with D perhaps TRBD2 (5 bases). Trimming took off 7 bases at V and 5 bases at J, with 14 bases between the two ends. Germline V CDR1 and CDR2: LNHDA, SQIVND (reference sequence). This CDR3 is built from 14 residues. The CDR3 sequence: CASTGRSGTGELFF. The CDR3, as DNA: TGTGCCAGTACCGGAAGGTCGGGGACCGGGGAGCTGTTTTTT.

The J gene is TRBJ2-2, the V gene TRBV5-1; 9 bases line up with TRBD1. The CDR3 spans 14 residues. V shed 4 bases, J shed 6 bases, and the junction held 4 bases outside the gene matches. Germline-derived CDR1 and CDR2 are SGHRS and YFSETQ. The DNA for the CDR3 is TGCGCCAGCAGCGGAGGGACAGGGTCCGGGGAGCTGTTTTTT. Translated: CASSGGTGSGELFF.

There are many counts of this clonotype. The chain carries TRBV6-1 and TRBJ1-2; 9 nucleotides align to TRBD1. The CDR3 consists of 14 residues. Germline V gene data show CDR1 as MNHNS and CDR2 as SASEGT. J was trimmed by 4 bases and V by 7 bases; bases with no gene match: 7. The CDR3 nucleotides are TGTGCCAGCAACCGGACAGGGGCCCGCTATGGCTACACCTTC. Translating gives CASNRTGARYGYTF.

The chain has TRBV27 and TRBJ1-1; D not certain. Germline V lookup: CDR1 MNHEY, CDR2 SMNVEV (reference sequence). The CDR3 sequence is 13 residues long. V shed 2 bases and J shed 2 bases, with 6 bases lying between them. CDR3 bases: TGTGCCAGCAGTTTACTGTCTAACACTGAAGCTTTCTTT. Protein: CASSLLSNTEAFF.